This section outlines one TCR beta chain sequence together with its context. Antigen: not known. Clones were read by immunoSEQ multiplex PCR, and TCRdb kept only the in-frame ones, dropping some. The sample shows more than 70,000 clones, more than 70% of them seen only once. These data originate in a study of lymphopenia after photon versus proton radiotherapy. Study-wide results and limits: Proton therapy kept repertoires fairly stable, unlike photons, which gained effector/memory cells. Better survival with proton therapy was suggested as possible, not demonstrated. After the lymphocyte nadir, photon-treated repertoires showed oligoclonal expansion, especially of CD8+ Temra cells.

The CDR3 runs to 15 residues. V lost 1 base to trimming and J lost 4 bases; unmatched junction nucleotides: 7. CDR1 is GTSNPN and CDR2 is SVGIG in the germline V gene (reference sequence). The chain couples TRBV30 to TRBJ2-1, with 7 nucleotides matching TRBD2. The TCR originated in a man in his fifties or sixties with pancreatic cancer. The input for sequencing was peripheral blood, taken from a patient treated with proton-based radiotherapy. CDR3 protein: CAWSGLAETYNEQFF. CDR3 DNA sequence: TGTGCCTGGAGTGGTCTAGCGGAGACGTACAATGAGCAGTTCTTC.